The table lists the clone carrying this T cell receptor beta chain with a count of one. Its antigen is unknown. This record belongs to a study of identifying expanded T cells in peripheral blood. TCRdb keeps only in-frame clones here, not all; method: immunoSEQ multiplex PCR. The repertoire holds roughly 100,000 clones, with approximately 89% as singletons. Study outcomes and limitations: Differentially abundant clones: roughly 1.2 between replicates, 15 to 17 at around 14 days, 19 to 20 at four.

Collection occurred without any documented infections or immune events in donors. Germline CDR1 and CDR2: MNHNY and SVGAGI (reference sequence). The length of the CDR3 is 15 residues. The V end was cut by 10 bases, the J end by 2 bases, with 19 bases between. The clonotype originates from a person aged 18-70 years in good health. Material: blood. V and J are TRBV6-6 and TRBJ2-3; D remains ambiguous. The CDR3 loop reads CATFLWAALTDTQYF. CDR3 nucleotides: TGTGCCACCTTCCTCTGGGCTGCCCTCACAGATACGCAGTATTTT.